One sample yielded the 18 T cell receptor beta chains listed below, sequenced in a study of T cell responses to AZD1222 COVID-19 vaccine. Produced via immunoSEQ multiplex PCR; TCRdb's table is partial and in-frame only. This sample has 140,000 to 150,000 clones, with 80% to 90% found just once. The specimen comprised peripheral blood, sampled on day 0 of AZD1222 vaccination. All receptors derive from an adult in good health.

The chain joins TRBV5-6 to TRBJ1-2, with TRBD1 matching over 10 bases. This CDR3 is 14 amino acids long. The V gene's germline CDR1 is SGHDT and CDR2 YYEEEE. J gave up 4 bases and V 7 bases, and 7 bases lay outside the gene matches. The DNA of the CDR3 is TGTGCCAGCGGACCGACAGGGGGCGTCTATGGCTACACCTTC. Its protein product is CASGPTGGVYGYTF.

This sequence joins TRBV29-1 and TRBJ2-5; weak D call: TRBD1 (5 bases). Germline CDR1 reads SQVTM; CDR2 reads ANQGSEA. Trimming took 4 bases from V and 2 from J, leaving 14 bases between them. The CDR3 totals 14 residues. CDR3: CSVVEGVRQETQYF. In DNA form, the CDR3 reads TGCAGCGTTGTGGAAGGGGTGAGACAAGAGACCCAGTACTTC.

The V gene is TRBV2, the J gene TRBJ2-7; D call uncertain. This CDR3 comprises 11 residues. The V gene lost 11 bases and the J gene lost 4 bases, with 12 bases spanning the gap. Germline CDR1 SNHLY, CDR2 FYNNEI. The CDR3 reads CAGVDGYEQYF. CDR3 DNA sequence: TGTGCCGGGGTGGATGGGTACGAGCAGTACTTC. The full variable domain, with the rest looked up from reference TRBV2 and TRBJ2-7, is EPEVTQTPSHQVTQMGQEVILRCVPISNHLYFYWYRQILGQKVEFLVSFYNNEISEKSEIFDDQFSVERPDGSNFTLKIRSTKLEDSAMYFCAGVDGYEQYFGPGTRLTVT.

V gene TRBV30 combines with J gene TRBJ2-1; maybe TRBD2 (6 bases). CDR1 GTSNPN and CDR2 SVGIG come from the germline V gene (reference sequence). V gave up 0 bases and J gave up 7 bases, with 16 bases separating them. The CDR3 extends over 15 amino acids. CDR3 DNA sequence: TGTGCCTGGAGTGTAAGCAGCCTAGCGATTAATGAGCAGTTCTTC. Translation: CAWSVSSLAINEQFF.

The chain employs TRBV7-9 and TRBJ2-6, with unresolved D. The CDR3 extends over 15 amino acids. The germline V and J ends were trimmed by 1 base and 4 bases, with 8 bases remaining between them. Germline CDR1 and CDR2: SEHNR and FQNEAQ (reference sequence). Written as DNA, the CDR3 is TGTGCCAGCAGCTTAGTAGGGCCCGGGGCCAACGTCCTGACTTTC. Its translation: CASSLVGPGANVLTF.

The DNA for the CDR3 is TGTGCCAGCAGCGGGGGGGCTTTGGTCGACGGGGAGCTGTTTTTT. Translated, it gives CASSGGALVDGELFF. The chain couples TRBV11-3 to TRBJ2-2; D is perhaps TRBD2 (7 bases). V was clipped by 5 bases and J by 7 bases, with 17 bases between them. The length of the CDR3 is 15 residues. Germline V gene data show CDR1 as SGHNT and CDR2 as YENEEA.

This chain connects TRBV19 to TRBJ1-6, with D unclear. This CDR3 spans 14 amino acids. CDR1 and CDR2 from the germline V gene are LNHDA and SQIVND (reference sequence). Deletions cut 2 bases from V and 5 bases from J, with 7 bases between. The CDR3 DNA sequence: TGTGCCAGTAGTATAATTGCGGATAATTCACCCCTCCACTTT. This sequence encodes CASSIIADNSPLHF.

The chain carries TRBV7-2 and TRBJ2-7; 7 bases map to TRBD2. The germline gives CDR1 SGHTA, CDR2 FQGNSA. The ends lost 0 bases at V and 2 bases at J; junction bases unmatched: 4. This CDR3 has 15 residues. In nucleotides, the CDR3 is TGTGCCAGCAGCTTAGCGGCGGGAGCACCCTACGAGCAGTACTTC. Its translation is CASSLAAGAPYEQYF.

V and J are TRBV29-1 and TRBJ1-1; D ambiguous. Trimming removed 1 base from V and 2 bases from J, with 2 bases in between. Germline loops: CDR1 SQVTM, CDR2 ANQGSEA. The CDR3 sequence is 11 residues long. The chain's CDR3 is CSVEGNTEAFF. The CDR3 DNA reads TGCAGCGTTGAAGGAAACACTGAAGCTTTCTTT.

For the CDR3, the DNA is TGTGCCAGCAGCCCCTTGATAGGGACCGGGGAGCTGTTTTTT. Residues: CASSPLIGTGELFF. The chain recombines TRBV7-2 with TRBJ2-2; no reliable D call. V lost 5 bases and J lost 5, with 12 bases in between. There are 14 residues in the CDR3. The germline V gene encodes CDR1 SGHTA and CDR2 FQGNSA. The full variable domain, rest sourced from reference TRBV7-2 and TRBJ2-2, is GAGVSQSPSNKVTEKGKDVELRCDPISGHTALYWYRQSLGQGLEFLIYFQGNSAPDKSGLPSDRFSAERTGGSVSTLTIQRTQQEDSAVYLCASSPLIGTGELFFGEGSRLTVL.

The chain couples TRBV4-1 to TRBJ1-5, with unresolved D. Trimming shortened V by 3 bases and J by 0 bases, and 9 bases separated the two germline ends. CDR1 is MGHRA, CDR2 YSYEKL, per germline. The CDR3 has 15 amino acids. The CDR3 spells CASSHEEYSNQPQHF. The DNA of the CDR3 is TGCGCCAGCAGCCACGAAGAATATAGCAATCAGCCCCAGCATTTT.

This clone occurred a few times. V and J are TRBV27 and TRBJ2-3, with TRBD2 matching 8 bases. V shed 8 bases and J 3 bases; nucleotides not matched to a gene: 7. The CDR3 has 14 residues. Per the germline V gene, CDR1 is MNHEY and CDR2 is SMNVEV (reference sequence). CDR3 nucleotides: TGTGCCAGCGCGGGCGTAGCGGGGACAGATACGCAGTATTTT. This sequence encodes CASAGVAGTDTQYF.

The V call is TRBV10-3, the J call TRBJ2-3; the match to TRBD2 covers 7 bases. This CDR3 contains 16 residues. V lost 1 base to trimming and J lost 0 bases; unmatched junction nucleotides: 4. From germline, CDR1 is ENHRY and CDR2 SYGVKD. The CDR3 loop is CAISEWGGSSTDTQYF. The CDR3 nucleotides are TGTGCCATCAGTGAGTGGGGGGGATCTAGCACAGATACGCAGTATTTT.

This chain connects TRBV10-2 to TRBJ1-5; TRBD1 might be the D (6 bases). The CDR3 runs 15 residues. V was pared by 2 bases and J by 4 bases, with 12 bases between. CDR1 is WSHSY and CDR2 is SAAADI in the germline V gene. The CDR3, as DNA: TGCGCCAGCAGTGAGCAAACAGGGACGAATCAGCCCCAGCATTTT. Protein product: CASSEQTGTNQPQHF.

The CDR3 bases are TGTGCCAGCAGTTTGGGCCCCCCGCGGGGGTATAGCAATCAGCCCCAGCATTTT. Translated, it gives CASSLGPPRGYSNQPQHF. J is TRBJ1-5 and V is TRBV28; tentative D call: TRBD1 (5 bases). With 3 bases removed from V and 0 bases from J, the gap between germline ends came to 18 bases. CDR1 is MDHEN, CDR2 SYDVKM, per germline. This CDR3 region has 18 residues.

This clone was picked up a small number of times. The CDR3 DNA is TGTGCCAGCAGTCGGACTAGCGGTTCCTACGAGCAGTACTTC. This gives the protein CASSRTSGSYEQYF. The chain employs TRBV7-2 and TRBJ2-7, with 10 positions matching TRBD2. There are 14 residues in the CDR3. The V gene's germline CDR1 is SGHTA and CDR2 FQGNSA. The trim removed 6 bases at V and 1 base at J, leaving 3 bases unmatched.

Remarks on this clone: This CDR3 is also generated by other DNA sequences in the sample. The chain combines TRBV10-3 with TRBJ1-5, with D possibly being TRBD1 (5 bases). CDR1 ENHRY and CDR2 SYGVKD come from the germline V gene. The ends were cut back, 3 bases at V and 2 bases at J, with 8 bases in the middle. The CDR3 runs to 14 residues. The DNA for the CDR3 is TGTGCCATCAGTGAAAGGGGTGGCAATCAGCCCCAGCATTTT. The encoded protein is CAISERGGNQPQHF.

The CDR3 nucleotides read TGTGCCTGGAGTGTAGTCGAAAAACTGTTTTTT. It translates to CAWSVVEKLFF. The J gene is TRBJ1-4, the V gene TRBV30, with no clear D. V lost 0 bases and J lost 8, with 4 bases in between. The CDR3 is 11 residues long. Germline V gene data show CDR1 as GTSNPN and CDR2 as SVGIG (reference sequence).